This TCR beta chain stems from a study of T cells after yellow fever vaccination (dated by TCRdb to the late 2010s). Background on the whole study: Libraries from fractions with low cell numbers were prepared with the SMART-Seq v4 Ultra Low Input RNA kit. Blood was drawn at multiple timepoints before and after primary and secondary immunization, with bulk PBMC replicates and cell subsets isolated. To track T-cell clones before and after primary and booster YFV17D yellow fever vaccination, bulk TCR alpha and beta repertoires were sequenced longitudinally. Two healthy male donors made up the cohort, one aged 18 to 29 years and the other aged 30 to 39 years. The paper's findings and limits, for the study overall: Computational filtering was required because FACS-sorted repertoires could contain abundant contaminating clonotypes from the bulk population. A small fraction of clonotypes showed up in both the CD4 and CD8 compartments, probably as a result of convergent recombination. After the booster, most clones that had expanded after primary vaccination were detected again (roughly 95% of CD4 and more than 80% of CD8), suggesting broad maintenance of memory. The secondary T-cell response was found to be weaker but faster than the primary response, with a peak reached on day 5 rather than on day 15. Only two donors were included in the study, so the extent to which the findings can be generalized is limited.

CDR1 and CDR2, looked up from the germline V gene, are SQVTM and ANQGSEA. Taken from cysteine to phenylalanine, the CDR3 has 10 residues. Only CDR3 DNA is held: 30 bases, read in frame from base 1. V and J lose 4 bases and 7 bases, and a span of 8 bases separates them. Per the publication, the treatment or condition label means: live attenuated yellow fever vaccine strain. At each blood-draw timepoint, two biological replicates of bulk PBMCs were obtained. A standard Ficoll-Paque protocol was used to isolate PBMCs from peripheral blood. TriZol was used to extract RNA from bulk PBMCs, from CD4 and CD8 fractions, and from dextramer-positive and dextramer-negative fractions. This clonotype was detected a few times. Its antigen remains unidentified. No qualities accompany the bases; no much larger clone lies one base away. TCR cDNA was synthesized by 5'RACE template switching, which introduced a universal primer site and unique molecular identifiers. cDNA synthesis was primed from both the TCR alpha and TCR beta constant segments. Library amplification involved two PCR steps, and the second step added sample barcodes and sequencing adapters. Sequencing of libraries was done on Illumina HiSeq 2500 (2x100 bp) or NovaSeq (2x150 bp). In the source study's methods: MIGEC handled demultiplexing of reads and collapsing into UMI consensus sequences, while MiXCR performed V(D)J alignment. Vaccine-responding clonotypes were identified with edgeR using replicate PBMC samples, with FDR below 0.01 and a log2 fold change above 5 up to day 15 being required. Each bulk clonotype was labeled CD4 or CD8 based on which sequenced repertoire, CD4 or CD8, contained the clonotype at higher abundance. In TCRdb, the public reads were trimmed at Q25 with fastp and aligned with MiXCR, with productive beta chains retained. Duplicate CDR3 protein sequences are folded into a single record with the most common DNA and genes. For this entry, the V and J calls and clone size follow TCRdb and not the study's own pipeline. The sample table contains 600,000 to 750,000 distinct CDR3 sequences; only one count was recorded for about 12% of them. Jointly, the top ten make up 15% of the sample.

The chain couples TRBV29-1 to TRBJ2-7; no confident D gene assignment can be made. This clonotype originated in a man aged 25 to 45 who received the YFV17D yellow fever vaccine. The source was PBMCs, collected on the day of the yellow fever booster vaccination. The DNA sequence is as follows: TGCAGCGTTGCAGTAGGAGAGCAGTACTTC. Translated, this is CSVAVGEQYF.